This is a list of T cell receptor beta chains from one sample in a study of T-cell memory formation after mild COVID-19. TCRdb re-called the 5' RACE reads through MiXCR, storing one row per CDR3 protein. The sample has about 310,000 distinct CDR3 sequences, less than 20% seen once. The source material was PBMCs or a T cell subset sorted from them (not recorded which). Receptors were obtained from a man aged 18 to 29 who had mild COVID-19 (a few samples of this study predate the infection). Cell type and time point are not known. CDR3s include the opening cysteine and the closing phenylalanine or tryptophan. Fields, in order: D gene, V gene, J gene, clone size, CDR3 protein, CDR3 DNA. D genes are given only for firm matches. The size field is filled for only some rows; it gives once, few, many or a size class.

NA,TRBV29-1,TRBJ2-3,NA,CSVERGSTDTQYF,TGCAGCGTTGAGAGGGGAAGCACAGATACGCAGTATTTT
NA,TRBV6-1,TRBJ2-7,NA,CASSGWQGPSYEQYF,TGTGCCAGCAGTGGTTGGCAGGGTCCTTCCTACGAGCAGTACTTC
TRBD2,TRBV28,TRBJ2-1,NA,CASKGWERGQVEQFF,TGTGCCAGCAAAGGGTGGGAGCGGGGGCAGGTTGAGCAGTTCTTC
NA,TRBV5-4,TRBJ1-2,NA,CASSLGGPGGYGYTF,TGTGCCAGCAGCTTGGGAGGGCCGGGAGGCTATGGCTACACCTTC
TRBD2,TRBV6-5,TRBJ2-3,NA,CASSYGAGGAGDTQYF,TGTGCCAGCAGTTATGGGGCGGGGGGCGCCGGAGATACGCAGTATTTT
TRBD1,TRBV6-1,TRBJ2-4,few,CASSEADRGLYNIQYF,TGTGCCAGCAGTGAGGCGGACAGGGGGCTGTATAACATTCAGTACTTC
NA,TRBV28,TRBJ2-2,few,CASIWKMNTGELFF,TGTGCCAGCATTTGGAAGATGAACACCGGGGAGCTGTTTTTT
NA,TRBV11-2,TRBJ2-2,NA,CASTQGQLAGELFF,TGTGCCAGCACACAAGGACAGTTAGCCGGGGAGCTGTTTTTT
NA,TRBV5-1,TRBJ1-1,few,CASSLGGPYSMNTEAFF,TGCGCCAGCAGCTTGGGGGGGCCCTATTCAATGAACACTGAAGCTTTCTTT
TRBD1,TRBV6-5,TRBJ1-2,NA,CASNREGATSWYGYTF,TGTGCCAGCAACAGGGAGGGGGCCACCTCTTGGTATGGCTACACCTTC
NA,TRBV7-2,TRBJ1-1,NA,CASTDLNTEAFF,TGTGCCAGCACGGATCTGAACACTGAAGCTTTCTTT
NA,TRBV7-9,TRBJ1-1,NA,CASSLRPGERNTEAFF,TGTGCCAGCAGCTTAAGGCCAGGGGAAAGGAACACTGAAGCTTTCTTT
NA,TRBV6-5,TRBJ2-1,few,CASSSGTRSYNEQFF,TGTGCCAGCAGTTCCGGGACTCGCTCCTACAATGAGCAGTTCTTC
NA,TRBV9,TRBJ2-1,few,CASSVLGGTYNEQFF,TGTGCCAGCAGCGTACTCGGGGGAACATACAATGAGCAGTTCTTC
NA,TRBV7-3,TRBJ1-1,NA,CASSQGGTKIEAFF,TGTGCCAGCAGCCAAGGAGGGACAAAAATTGAAGCTTTCTTT
NA,TRBV12-3/TRBV12-4,TRBJ2-1,few,CASSPRADEQFF,TGTGCCAGCAGCCCAAGGGCCGATGAGCAGTTCTTC
TRBD1,TRBV7-2,TRBJ1-6,few,CASSPGQGIGSPLHF,TGTGCCAGCAGCCCGGGACAGGGAATAGGGTCACCCCTCCACTTT
NA,TRBV5-1,TRBJ2-2,NA,CASSFEANTGELFF,TGCGCCAGCAGCTTTGAAGCGAACACCGGGGAGCTGTTTTTT
NA,TRBV20-1,TRBJ2-1,many,CSADRRLNEQFF,TGCAGTGCGGACCGACGGCTCAATGAGCAGTTCTTC
NA,TRBV12-3/TRBV12-4,TRBJ1-1,few,CASSRQDSATEAFF,TGTGCCAGCAGCCGACAGGATTCAGCCACTGAAGCTTTCTTT
NA,TRBV2,TRBJ1-1,few,CASSGIAVRTEAFF,TGTGCCAGCAGTGGTATCGCCGTGAGGACTGAAGCTTTCTTT
NA,TRBV10-3,TRBJ2-3,NA,CAVKTGTEDSDTQYF,TGTGCCGTTAAAACCGGGACGGAGGATTCAGATACGCAGTATTTT
TRBD1,TRBV10-2,TRBJ1-2,NA,CASSDPTGLGNGYTF,TGCGCCAGCAGTGACCCGACAGGGTTAGGCAATGGCTACACCTTC
NA,TRBV6-6,TRBJ2-7,few,CASSSKMGGEQYF,TGTGCCAGCAGTAGTAAGATGGGGGGCGAGCAGTACTTC
TRBD2,TRBV10-2,TRBJ2-3,once,CASSAPSGVSDTQYF,TGCGCCAGCAGTGCCCCTAGCGGGGTCTCAGATACGCAGTATTTT
TRBD2,TRBV6-5,TRBJ2-2,NA,CASSPSGGHTGELFF,TGTGCCAGCAGTCCTAGCGGGGGGCACACCGGGGAGCTGTTTTTT
NA,TRBV2,TRBJ2-5,few,CASSGVSGGETQYF,TGTGCCAGCAGTGGGGTTAGCGGAGGAGAGACCCAGTACTTC
NA,TRBV12-3/TRBV12-4,TRBJ1-1,NA,CASRRTWDTEAFF,TGTGCCAGCAGACGAACCTGGGACACTGAAGCTTTCTTT
TRBD1,TRBV5-1,TRBJ2-3,many,CASSRDRGTDTQYF,TGTGCCAGCAGCCGGGACAGGGGCACAGATACGCAGTATTTT
NA,TRBV7-2,TRBJ2-1,few,CASTKSLRPNSYNEQFF,TGTGCCAGCACTAAAAGCTTGCGGCCCAACTCCTACAATGAGCAGTTCTTC
NA,TRBV24-1,TRBJ2-2,NA,CATSQGPNTGELFF,TGTGCCACCAGTCAAGGGCCGAACACCGGGGAGCTGTTTTTT
NA,TRBV2,TRBJ1-2,NA,CASKTKMGIYGYTF,TGTGCCAGCAAAACCAAAATGGGCATATATGGCTACACCTTC
TRBD1,TRBV6-2/TRBV6-3,TRBJ1-1,NA,CASSYSTFPRDRRRAFF,TGTGCCAGCAGTTACTCGACCTTTCCGAGGGACAGGAGGCGGGCTTTCTTT
TRBD2,TRBV9,TRBJ2-1,few,CASSVEAGAYNEQFF,TGTGCCAGCAGCGTAGAAGCGGGGGCCTACAATGAGCAGTTCTTC
NA,TRBV5-1,TRBJ2-3,few,CASSSADTDTQYF,TGCGCCAGCAGCTCGGCCGACACAGATACGCAGTATTTT
NA,TRBV4-1,TRBJ2-6,NA,CASSVLSTISGANVLTF,TGCGCCAGCAGCGTTTTAAGCACGATATCTGGGGCCAACGTCCTGACTTTC
TRBD1,TRBV5-5,TRBJ1-5,few,CASSLGPQGAGNQPQHF,TGTGCCAGCAGCTTGGGACCACAGGGGGCGGGCAATCAGCCCCAGCATTTT
NA,TRBV7-2,TRBJ2-2,few,CASSFWTVGTGELFF,TGTGCCAGCAGCTTCTGGACAGTCGGCACCGGGGAGCTGTTTTTT
TRBD1,TRBV6-2/TRBV6-3,TRBJ1-4,NA,CASSYSRGTGAEKLFF,TGTGCCAGCAGTTACTCGCGAGGGACAGGGGCCGAAAAACTGTTTTTT
NA,TRBV7-9,TRBJ1-2,NA,CASSDTGTLGYGYTF,TGTGCCAGCAGCGACACCGGGACTCTGGGGTATGGCTACACCTTC
NA,TRBV5-6,TRBJ1-1,NA,CASSPLTVDTEAFF,TGTGCCAGCAGCCCCTTGACCGTAGACACTGAAGCTTTCTTT
NA,TRBV20-1,TRBJ1-2,NA,CSAPLQGQNYGYTF,TGCAGTGCTCCCCTGCAGGGGCAAAACTATGGCTACACCTTC
NA,TRBV12-3/TRBV12-4,TRBJ2-1,many,CASGGYNEQFF,TGTGCCAGCGGGGGTTACAATGAGCAGTTCTTC
NA,TRBV28,TRBJ1-1,many,CASSPRGGGNTEAFF,TGTGCCAGCAGTCCCCGCGGAGGAGGGAACACTGAAGCTTTCTTT
NA,TRBV6-5,TRBJ2-7,NA,CASSWSPDTISYEQYF,TGTGCCAGCAGTTGGTCCCCCGATACGATTTCGTACGAGCAGTACTTC
NA,TRBV5-5,TRBJ2-2,NA,CASSFEITGTGELFF,TGTGCCAGCAGCTTCGAGATTACAGGGACCGGGGAGCTGTTTTTT
NA,TRBV6-2/TRBV6-3,TRBJ1-1,many,CASSYSGSGQTEAFF,TGTGCCAGCAGTTACAGTGGGAGCGGGCAGACTGAAGCTTTCTTT
NA,TRBV5-1,TRBJ2-3,few,CASSLEGRVSIFSTDTQYF,TGCGCCAGCAGCTTGGAAGGCAGGGTCAGCATCTTTAGCACAGATACGCAGTATTTT